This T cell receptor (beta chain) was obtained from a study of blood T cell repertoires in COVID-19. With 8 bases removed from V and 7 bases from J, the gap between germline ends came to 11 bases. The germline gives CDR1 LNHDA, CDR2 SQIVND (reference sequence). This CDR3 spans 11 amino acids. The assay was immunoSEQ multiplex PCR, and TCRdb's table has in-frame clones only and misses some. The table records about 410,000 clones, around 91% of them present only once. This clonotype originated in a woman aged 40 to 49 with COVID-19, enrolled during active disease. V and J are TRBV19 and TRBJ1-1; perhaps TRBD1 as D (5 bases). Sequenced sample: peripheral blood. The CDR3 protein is CASGGDREAFF. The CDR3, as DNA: TGTGCCAGTGGAGGGGACCGTGAAGCTTTCTTT.